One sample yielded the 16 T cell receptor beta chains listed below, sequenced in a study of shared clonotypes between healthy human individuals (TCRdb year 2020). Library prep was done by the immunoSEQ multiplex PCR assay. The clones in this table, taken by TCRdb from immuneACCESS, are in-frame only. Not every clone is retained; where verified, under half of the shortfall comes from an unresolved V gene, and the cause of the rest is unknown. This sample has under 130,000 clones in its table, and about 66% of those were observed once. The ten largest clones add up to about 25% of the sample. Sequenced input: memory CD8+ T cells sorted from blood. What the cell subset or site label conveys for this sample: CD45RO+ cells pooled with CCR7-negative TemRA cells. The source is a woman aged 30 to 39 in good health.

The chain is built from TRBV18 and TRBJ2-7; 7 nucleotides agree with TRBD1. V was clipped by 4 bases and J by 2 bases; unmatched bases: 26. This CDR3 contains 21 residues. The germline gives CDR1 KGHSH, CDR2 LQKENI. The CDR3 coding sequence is TGTGCCAGCTCACGAGGGGTCTCGGGACAGCTCTTCATAGCCCCCCCCTACGAGCAGTACTTC. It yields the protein CASSRGVSGQLFIAPPYEQYF. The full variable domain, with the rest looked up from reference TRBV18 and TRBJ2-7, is NAGVMQNPRHLVRRRGQEARLRCSPMKGHSHVYWYRQLPEEGLKFMVYLQKENIIDESGMPKERFSAEFPKEGPSILRIQQVVRGDSAAYFCASSRGVSGQLFIAPPYEQYFGPGTRLTVT.

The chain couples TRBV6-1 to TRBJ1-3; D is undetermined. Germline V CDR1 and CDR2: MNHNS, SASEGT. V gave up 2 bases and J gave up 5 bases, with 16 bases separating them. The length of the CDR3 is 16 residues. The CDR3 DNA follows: TGTGCCAGCAGTGAAACGCGGCGAGGGTCGCGAAACACCATATATTTT. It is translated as CASSETRRGSRNTIYF.

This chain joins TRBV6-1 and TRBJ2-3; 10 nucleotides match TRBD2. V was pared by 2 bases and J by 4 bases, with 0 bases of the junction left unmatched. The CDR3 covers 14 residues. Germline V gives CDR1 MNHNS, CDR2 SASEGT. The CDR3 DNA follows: TGTGCCAGCAGTGAACTAGCGGGAGCAGATACGCAGTATTTT. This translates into CASSELAGADTQYF.

The CDR3: CASSPGDFRGEQYF. CDR3 bases: TGTGCCAGCAGCCCCGGAGATTTTCGGGGCGAGCAGTACTTC. The V call is TRBV7-9, the J call TRBJ2-7; possible D gene TRBD2, 5 bases. Germline CDR1 and CDR2: SEHNR and FQNEAQ (reference sequence). Trimming took off 5 bases at V and 6 bases at J, with 17 bases between the two ends. The CDR3 contains 14 residues.

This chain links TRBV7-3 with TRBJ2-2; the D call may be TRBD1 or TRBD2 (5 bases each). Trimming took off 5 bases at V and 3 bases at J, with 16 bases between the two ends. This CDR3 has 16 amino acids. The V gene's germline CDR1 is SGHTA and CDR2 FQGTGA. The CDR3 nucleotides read TGTGCCAGCAGCCAATGGGGGTTGGGGTACACCGGGGAGCTGTTTTTT. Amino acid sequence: CASSQWGLGYTGELFF.

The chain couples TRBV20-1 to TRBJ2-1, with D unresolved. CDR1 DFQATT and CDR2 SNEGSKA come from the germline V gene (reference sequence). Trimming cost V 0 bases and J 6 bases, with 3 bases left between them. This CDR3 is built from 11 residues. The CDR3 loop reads CSAREINEQFF. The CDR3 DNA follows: TGCAGTGCTAGAGAAATCAATGAGCAGTTCTTC.

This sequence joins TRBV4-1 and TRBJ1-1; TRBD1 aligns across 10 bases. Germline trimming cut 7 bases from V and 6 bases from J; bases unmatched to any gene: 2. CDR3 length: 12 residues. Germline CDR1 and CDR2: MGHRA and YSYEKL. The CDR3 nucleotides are TGCGCCAGCACCGGACAGGGGGCTGAAGCTTTCTTT. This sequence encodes CASTGQGAEAFF.

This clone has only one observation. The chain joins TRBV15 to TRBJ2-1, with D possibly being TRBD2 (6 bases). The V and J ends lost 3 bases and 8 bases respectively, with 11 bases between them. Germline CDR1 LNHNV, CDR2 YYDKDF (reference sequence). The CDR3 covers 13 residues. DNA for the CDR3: TGTGCCACCAGCAGGGCGTGGGGGGATGAGCAGTTCTTC. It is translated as CATSRAWGDEQFF.

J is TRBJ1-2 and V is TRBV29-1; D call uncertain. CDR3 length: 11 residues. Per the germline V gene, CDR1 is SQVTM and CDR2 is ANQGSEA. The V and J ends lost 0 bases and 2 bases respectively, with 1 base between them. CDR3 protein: CSVEENYGYTF. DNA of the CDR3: TGCAGCGTTGAAGAGAACTATGGCTACACCTTC.

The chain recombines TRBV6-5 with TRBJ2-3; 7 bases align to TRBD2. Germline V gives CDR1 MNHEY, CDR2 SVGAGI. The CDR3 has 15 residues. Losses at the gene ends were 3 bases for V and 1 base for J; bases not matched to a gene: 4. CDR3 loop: CASSYSLAGTDTQYF. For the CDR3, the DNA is TGTGCCAGCAGTTATAGTCTAGCGGGCACAGATACGCAGTATTTT.

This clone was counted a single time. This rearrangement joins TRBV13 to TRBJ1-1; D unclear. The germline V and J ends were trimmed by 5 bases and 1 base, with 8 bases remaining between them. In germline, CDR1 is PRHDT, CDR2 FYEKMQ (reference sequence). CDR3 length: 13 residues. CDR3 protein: CASSNIWNTEAFF. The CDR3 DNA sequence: TGTGCCAGCAGCAATATATGGAACACTGAAGCTTTCTTT.

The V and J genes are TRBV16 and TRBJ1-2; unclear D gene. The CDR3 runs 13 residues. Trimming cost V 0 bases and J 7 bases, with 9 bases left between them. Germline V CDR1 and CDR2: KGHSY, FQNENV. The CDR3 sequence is CASSQSFGRGYTF. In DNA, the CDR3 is TGTGCCAGCAGCCAATCGTTCGGACGTGGCTACACCTTC.

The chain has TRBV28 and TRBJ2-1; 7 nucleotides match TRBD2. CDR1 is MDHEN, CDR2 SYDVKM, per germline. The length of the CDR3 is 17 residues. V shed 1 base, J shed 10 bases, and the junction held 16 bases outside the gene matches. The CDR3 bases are TGTGCCAGCAGTTTATCCCTCGGGAGGAGGTTACGGATCGAGCAGTTCTTC. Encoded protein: CASSLSLGRRLRIEQFF.

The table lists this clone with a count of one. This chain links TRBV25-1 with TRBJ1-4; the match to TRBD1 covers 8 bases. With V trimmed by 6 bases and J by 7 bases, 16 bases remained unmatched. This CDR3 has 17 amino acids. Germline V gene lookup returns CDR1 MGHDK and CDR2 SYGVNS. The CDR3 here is CASSETSTGGLAEKLFF. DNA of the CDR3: TGTGCCAGCAGCGAAACCTCAACAGGGGGTTTAGCTGAAAAACTGTTTTTT.

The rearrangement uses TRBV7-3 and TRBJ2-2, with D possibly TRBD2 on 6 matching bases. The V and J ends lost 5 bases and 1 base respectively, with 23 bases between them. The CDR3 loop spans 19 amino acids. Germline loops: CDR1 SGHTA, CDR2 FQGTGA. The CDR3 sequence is CASSPTIPGVGRNTGELFF. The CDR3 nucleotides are TGTGCCAGCAGCCCCACTATACCCGGCGTCGGGAGGAACACCGGGGAGCTGTTTTTT. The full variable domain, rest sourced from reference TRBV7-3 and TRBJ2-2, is GAGVSQTPSNKVTEKGKYVELRCDPISGHTALYWYRQSLGQGPEFLIYFQGTGAADDSGLPNDRFFAVRPEGSVSTLKIQRTERGDSAVYLCASSPTIPGVGRNTGELFFGEGSRLTVL.

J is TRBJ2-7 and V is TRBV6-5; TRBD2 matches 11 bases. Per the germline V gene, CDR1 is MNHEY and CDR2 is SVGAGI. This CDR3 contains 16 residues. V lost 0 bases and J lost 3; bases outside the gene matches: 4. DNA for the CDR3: TGTGCCAGCAGTTACTCTCGACTAGCGGGATTCTACGAGCAGTACTTC. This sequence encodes CASSYSRLAGFYEQYF.